Included here is one T cell receptor beta chain sequence, with context. The target of this receptor is not known. Nothing much larger sits one base from this clone, and base qualities are not available. In the germline V gene, CDR1 corresponds to MNHEY and CDR2 to SVGEGT. Counted from cysteine to phenylalanine, this CDR3 has 13 amino acids. Only the CDR3 part of the read is kept: 39 bases, read in frame from the first base. The junction carries 7 bases between V and J, which are trimmed by 2 bases and 3 bases respectively. Ficoll-Paque density gradient centrifugation was used to isolate PBMCs. This sample was included in a study of T-cell memory formation after mild COVID-19 (dated by TCRdb to about 2021). For context, the study as a whole: TCR sequence clusters from the two donors were largely donor specific. In a couple of donors, T-cell clones that expanded and contracted after mild COVID-19 were tracked by sequencing TCRalpha and TCRbeta repertoires over time. The cohort comprised two young, previously healthy adult volunteers, one female and one male. The investigation overall reported the following: Some responding clones were found in pre-infection memory, which suggests that pre-existing cross-reactive memory T cells took part in the SARS-CoV-2 response. Contracting CD4+ clones were found mainly in CM and EM memory subsets, while CD8+ clones were enriched in EMRA. SARS-CoV-2 specificity was not confirmed for the second-wave clones peaking on day 37. The study covered only a couple of mild cases, and larger cohorts including severe cases with pre-infection samples were considered necessary. Balanced CD4/CD8 phenotypes were observed for clones contracting from day 15 to 85, whereas a bias towards CD4+ was observed for a second wave of clones expanding from day 15 to 37.

Sequencing used an Illumina NovaSeq 6000. TCRalpha and TCRbeta cDNA libraries were constructed by 5'RACE with constant-segment primers, with sample barcodes and unique molecular identifiers being introduced. Trizol reagent was used to extract RNA from every sample. Amplification of the libraries took two PCR steps, and the second step added a second sample barcode plus Illumina TruSeq adapters. Sequencing of the libraries was done on an Illumina NovaSeq, producing 2 x 150 bp paired-end reads. Under the source paper's analysis protocol: Reads were demultiplexed and collapsed into UMI-guided consensus sequences with migec v1.2.7. Using mixcr v2.1.11, UMI consensuses were aligned to TRA and TRB V and J templates and then assembled into clonotypes. Clonotypes were classified as expanded or contracted when called significant by both edgeR and NoisET, with noise models trained on biological replicates. edgeR calls used a false discovery rate-adjusted p below 0.01 and a log2 fold-change threshold of 1. PCA with hierarchical clustering of max-normalized trajectories of the 1000 most abundant clonotypes was used as exploratory dynamics analysis. Separately sequenced CD4+ and CD8+ repertoires were used to assign a CD4 or CD8 phenotype to each responding clone. The public reads were quality trimmed at Q25 with fastp and then assembled into clones with MiXCR by TCRdb, keeping productive beta chains. Identical CDR3 protein sequences are pooled into one entry, listed with their most common genes and DNA. The V and J calls come from TCRdb's annotation, not from the publication. A total of 98,000 or so distinct CDR3 sequences appear in this sample, about 18% of them only once. The leading ten clones occupy approximately 5.5% of the sample.

The sequenced material came from PBMCs or a T cell subset sorted from them (not recorded which). The origin of this receptor is a man younger than 30 who had mild COVID-19 (a few samples of this study predate the infection). The sample titles of this study are shuffled in the database, so cell type and time point are left out; the donor was told from shared clones. The sequence links TRBV6-2 or TRBV6-3 to TRBJ1-1; the D gene cannot be named for sure. Read as DNA, the sequence is TGTGCCAGCAGTTACGACGGGCACACTGAAGCTTTCTTT. Its translation reads: CASSYDGHTEAFF.